This record looks at one T cell receptor (beta chain) sequence and its context. Its antigen is still unknown. The read terminates 3 residues before the CDR3 end, so the remaining end is supplied by the germline J gene. The data stem from a study of Tregs in tolerant kidney transplant recipients. Repertoires were generated with immunoSEQ multiplex PCR, while TCRdb's copy carries only in-frame clones and drops some. The sample data list more than 45,000 clones. Findings of the study overall: This study did not directly address biological reproducibility.

The CDR3 consists of 13 residues. V was shortened by 2 bases and J by 7 bases, with 11 bases between the two germline ends. Per the germline V gene, CDR1 is GTSNPN and CDR2 is SVGIG (reference sequence). CD4+CD25+CD127- Tregs, CD4+CD25- non-Tregs, CD4 and CD8 cells were sorted. This receptor was obtained from a human donor who received a combined kidney and bone marrow transplant. This material consisted of CD4+ T cells from blood, taken before the transplant. The chain joins TRBV30 to TRBJ1-4; D gene ambiguous. CDR3 region: CAWSRSGGEKLFF. The covered CDR3 bases are TGTGCCTGGAGTCGGTCCGGTGGTGAAAAA. The full variable domain, with the rest looked up from reference TRBV30 and TRBJ1-4, is SQTIHQWPATLVQPVGSPLSLECTVEGTSNPNLYWYRQAAGRGLQLLFYSVGIGQISSEVPQNLSASRPQDRQFILSSKKLLLSDSGFYLCAWSRSGGEKLFFGSGTQLSVL.